This T cell receptor beta chain is from a study of shared clonotypes between healthy human individuals. This CDR3 spans 15 amino acids. In germline, CDR1 is SGHTA, CDR2 FQGNSA. V was pared by 3 bases and J by 5 bases, with 16 bases between. Profiled with immunoSEQ multiplex PCR; TCRdb holds only in-frame clones, not every one. The repertoire holds over a million clones, with around 78% as singletons. The source of this sequence is a man aged 18 to 35 in good health. Some clones in this sample may be carry-over from other donors' samples. The material sequenced was memory CD4+ T cells from PBMCs. Subset described: CD45RA-negative fraction. The rearrangement links TRBV7-2 to TRBJ2-5, with a possible D match to TRBD2 (5 bases). The CDR3 nucleotides read TGTGCCAGCAGCTTCCAACTAGAGGCGATGGAGACCCAGTACTTC. Translation: CASSFQLEAMETQYF.